The present entry profiles one TCR beta chain with its context. The data derive from a study of siplizumab effects on memory and regulatory T cells. Assay used: immunoSEQ multiplex PCR; TCRdb lists only in-frame clones, some missing. The sample holds roughly 100,000 clones; approximately 91% are singletons and the top ten take around 13%. Looked up from germline, CDR1 is MDHEN and CDR2 is SYDVKM. Trimming took 6 bases from V and 4 from J, leaving 13 bases between them. The CDR3 sequence is 14 residues long. This chain links TRBV28 with TRBJ2-1, with D possibly called TRBD1 or TRBD2 (5 bases each). The sequence was obtained from a human donor in good health. Input material: non-Treg CD4+ T cells sorted from blood. This chain's CDR3 is CASRWGSGYNEQFF. The CDR3 coding sequence is TGTGCCAGCAGGTGGGGGAGTGGGTACAATGAGCAGTTCTTC.